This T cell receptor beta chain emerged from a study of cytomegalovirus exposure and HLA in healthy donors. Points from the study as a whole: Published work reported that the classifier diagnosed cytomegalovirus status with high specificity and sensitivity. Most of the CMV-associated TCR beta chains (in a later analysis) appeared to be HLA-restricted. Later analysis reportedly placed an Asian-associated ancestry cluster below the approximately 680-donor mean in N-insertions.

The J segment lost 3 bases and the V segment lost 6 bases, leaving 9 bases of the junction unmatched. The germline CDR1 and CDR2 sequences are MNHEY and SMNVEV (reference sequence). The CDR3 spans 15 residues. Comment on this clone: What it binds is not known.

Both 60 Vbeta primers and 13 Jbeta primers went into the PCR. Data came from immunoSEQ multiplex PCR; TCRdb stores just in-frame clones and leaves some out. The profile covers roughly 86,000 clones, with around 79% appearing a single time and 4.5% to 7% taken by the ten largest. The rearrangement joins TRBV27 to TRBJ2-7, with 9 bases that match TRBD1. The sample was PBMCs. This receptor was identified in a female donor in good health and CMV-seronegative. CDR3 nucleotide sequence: TGTGCCAGCAGACCGGCCGGGACAGGGATCTACGAGCAGTACTTC. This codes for CASRPAGTGIYEQYF.